A selection of T cell receptor beta chains follows, all from one sample in a study of T cells after posttransplantation cyclophosphamide. The method was immunoSEQ multiplex PCR; TCRdb's version includes in-frame clones alone and lacks a portion of them. Of roughly 13,000 clones in the sample, 76% were seen once. Sequenced: memory CD4+ T cells sorted from PBMCs. These TCRs come from a man over 45. CDR3s leave out the opening cysteine and the closing phenylalanine or tryptophan. Fields, in order: J gene, CDR3 length, V gene, CDR3 protein.

J gene: TRBJ1-1
CDR3 length: 13
V gene: TRBV5-1
CDR3 protein: ASSWGGLANTEAF

J gene: TRBJ1-6
CDR3 length: 14
V gene: TRBV28
CDR3 protein: ASSTFRQGGASPLH

J gene: TRBJ1-3
CDR3 length: 13
V gene: TRBV29-1
CDR3 protein: SVEQWTGSGNTIY

J gene: TRBJ2-2
CDR3 length: 14
V gene: TRBV6-6
CDR3 protein: ASSYPHGSSVAELF

J gene: TRBJ1-3
CDR3 length: 9
V gene: TRBV2
CDR3 protein: ASKREDTIY

J gene: TRBJ2-5
CDR3 length: 10
V gene: TRBV29-1
CDR3 protein: SANGGGETQY

J gene: TRBJ2-7
CDR3 length: 12
V gene: TRBV19
CDR3 protein: ASSTRGWLDEQY

J gene: TRBJ1-1
CDR3 length: 11
V gene: TRBV7-9
CDR3 protein: ASSFTGWTEAF

J gene: TRBJ1-1
CDR3 length: 12
V gene: TRBV6-5
CDR3 protein: ASSSYRDRDQAF

J gene: TRBJ2-1
CDR3 length: 10
V gene: TRBV29-1
CDR3 protein: SVGGQGGEQF

J gene: TRBJ1-5
CDR3 length: 11
V gene: TRBV7-2
CDR3 protein: ASSLDGGQPQH

J gene: TRBJ1-6
CDR3 length: 12
V gene: TRBV15
CDR3 protein: ATSRTGHNSPPH

J gene: TRBJ1-1
CDR3 length: 11
V gene: TRBV18
CDR3 protein: ASSLRGDTEAF

J gene: TRBJ1-5
CDR3 length: 12
V gene: TRBV15
CDR3 protein: ATSRDRGNQPQH

J gene: TRBJ2-6
CDR3 length: 13
V gene: TRBV7-8
CDR3 protein: ASSLGGSGANVLT

J gene: TRBJ2-7
CDR3 length: 12
V gene: TRBV7-8
CDR3 protein: ASTHRRVDYEQY

J gene: TRBJ2-3
CDR3 length: 16
V gene: TRBV4-2
CDR3 protein: ASSPGDLAGGNTDTQY

J gene: TRBJ2-5
CDR3 length: 13
V gene: TRBV18
CDR3 protein: ASSPLQGVTETQY

J gene: TRBJ2-3
CDR3 length: 10
V gene: TRBV5-8
CDR3 protein: ASSLNREGKY

J gene: TRBJ1-5
CDR3 length: 12
V gene: TRBV9
CDR3 protein: ASSVAREDQPQH

J gene: TRBJ1-5
CDR3 length: 13
V gene: TRBV5-6
CDR3 protein: ASTYGGAQNQPQH

J gene: TRBJ1-5
CDR3 length: 13
V gene: TRBV27
CDR3 protein: ASSLLSKSNQPQH

J gene: TRBJ1-5
CDR3 length: 14
V gene: TRBV15
CDR3 protein: ATSRAPAGGNQPQH

J gene: -
CDR3 length: 12
V gene: TRBV5-4
CDR3 protein: ASSPRQGANEQY

J gene: TRBJ2-1
CDR3 length: 14
V gene: TRBV5-1
CDR3 protein: ASSFLPGQGYNEQF

J gene: TRBJ1-1
CDR3 length: 13
V gene: TRBV5-1
CDR3 protein: ASSLMGQGGTEAF

J gene: TRBJ1-1
CDR3 length: 12
V gene: TRBV5-4
CDR3 protein: ASSLQGVGTEAF

J gene: TRBJ2-2
CDR3 length: 14
V gene: TRBV7-3
CDR3 protein: ASSFKGSGNTGELF

J gene: TRBJ1-2
CDR3 length: 11
V gene: TRBV5-4
CDR3 protein: ASSPEHGGGYT

J gene: TRBJ2-1
CDR3 length: 14
V gene: TRBV11-3
CDR3 protein: ASSLAGTSGSGEQF

J gene: TRBJ1-1
CDR3 length: 14
V gene: TRBV4-1
CDR3 protein: ASSPRQGATNTEAF

J gene: TRBJ2-5
CDR3 length: 12
V gene: TRBV28
CDR3 protein: ASNERGGEETQY

J gene: TRBJ1-6
CDR3 length: 11
V gene: TRBV19
CDR3 protein: ASSDRYNSPLH

J gene: TRBJ1-2
CDR3 length: 13
V gene: TRBV14
CDR3 protein: ASSQRAGVNYGYT

J gene: TRBJ2-3
CDR3 length: 14
V gene: TRBV7-9
CDR3 protein: ASSPPPFRGTDTQY

J gene: TRBJ1-4
CDR3 length: 12
V gene: TRBV5-1
CDR3 protein: ASSLTGTNEKLF

J gene: TRBJ2-7
CDR3 length: 13
V gene: TRBV5-1
CDR3 protein: ASSRGAIGSYEQY

J gene: TRBJ2-7
CDR3 length: 13
V gene: TRBV7-8
CDR3 protein: ASSLGGRSPYEQY

J gene: TRBJ1-1
CDR3 length: 11
V gene: TRBV28
CDR3 protein: ASRAPGVAEAF

J gene: TRBJ2-2
CDR3 length: 10
V gene: TRBV7-6
CDR3 protein: ASSPVLGELF

J gene: TRBJ2-7
CDR3 length: 13
V gene: TRBV7-9
CDR3 protein: ASSLVSGGHYEQY

J gene: TRBJ2-1
CDR3 length: 18
V gene: TRBV14
CDR3 protein: ASSQELYSPGQGNRDEQF

J gene: TRBJ1-1
CDR3 length: 12
V gene: TRBV5-1
CDR3 protein: ASSLTGGRTEAF

J gene: TRBJ1-4
CDR3 length: 13
V gene: TRBV28
CDR3 protein: ASSSSQGAWEKLF